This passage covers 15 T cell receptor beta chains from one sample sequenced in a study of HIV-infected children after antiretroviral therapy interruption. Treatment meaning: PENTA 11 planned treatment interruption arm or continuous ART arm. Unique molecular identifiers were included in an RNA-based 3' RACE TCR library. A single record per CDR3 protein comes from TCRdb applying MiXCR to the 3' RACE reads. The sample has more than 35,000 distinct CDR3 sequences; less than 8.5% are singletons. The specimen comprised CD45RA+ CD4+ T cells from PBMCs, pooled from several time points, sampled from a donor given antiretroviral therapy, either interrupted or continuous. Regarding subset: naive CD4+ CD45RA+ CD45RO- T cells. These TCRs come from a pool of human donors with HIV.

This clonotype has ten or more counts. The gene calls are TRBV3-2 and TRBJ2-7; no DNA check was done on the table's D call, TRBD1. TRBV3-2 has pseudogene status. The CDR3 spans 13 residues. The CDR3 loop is CASSQDRGLEQYF. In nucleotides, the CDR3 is TGTGCCAGCAGCCAAGATAGGGGGCTTGAGCAGTACTTC.

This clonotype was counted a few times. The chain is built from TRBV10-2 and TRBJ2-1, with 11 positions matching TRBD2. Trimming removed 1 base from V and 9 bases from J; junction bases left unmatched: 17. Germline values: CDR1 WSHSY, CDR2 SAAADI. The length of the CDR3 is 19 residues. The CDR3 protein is CASSEYSPGTSGSYREQFF. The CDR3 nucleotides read TGCGCCAGCAGTGAGTATTCTCCAGGCACTAGCGGGAGTTATCGTGAGCAGTTCTTC.

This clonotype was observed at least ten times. Here the CDR3 DNA reads TGTGCCAGCAGATCAGTGAGGGGGATCGGAGAGACCCAGTACTTC. Protein: CASRSVRGIGETQYF. The chain recombines TRBV11-2 with TRBJ2-5; perhaps TRBD1 as D (6 bases). V lost 6 bases and J lost 4, with 18 bases in between. Germline CDR1 reads SGHAT; CDR2 reads FQNNGV. This CDR3 spans 15 amino acids.

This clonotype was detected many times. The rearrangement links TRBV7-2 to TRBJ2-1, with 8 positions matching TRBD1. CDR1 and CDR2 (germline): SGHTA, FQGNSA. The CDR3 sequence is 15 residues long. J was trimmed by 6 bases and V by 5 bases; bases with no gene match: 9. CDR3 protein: CASSQTRTGSNEQFF. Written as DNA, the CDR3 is TGTGCCAGCAGCCAGACAAGGACAGGGAGCAATGAGCAGTTCTTC.

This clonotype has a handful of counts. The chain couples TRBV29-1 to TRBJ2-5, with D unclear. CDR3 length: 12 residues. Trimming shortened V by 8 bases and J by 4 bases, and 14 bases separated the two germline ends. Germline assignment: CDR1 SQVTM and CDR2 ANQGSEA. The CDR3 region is CSYRLAAETQYF. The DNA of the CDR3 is TGCAGCTATCGCTTAGCTGCAGAGACCCAGTACTTC.

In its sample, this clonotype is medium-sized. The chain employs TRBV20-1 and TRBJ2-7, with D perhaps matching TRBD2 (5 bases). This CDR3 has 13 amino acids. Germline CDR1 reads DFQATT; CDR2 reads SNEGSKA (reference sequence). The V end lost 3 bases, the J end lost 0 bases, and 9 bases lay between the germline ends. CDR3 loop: CSARRTGSYEQYF. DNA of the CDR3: TGCAGTGCTAGGAGGACTGGCTCCTACGAGCAGTACTTC.

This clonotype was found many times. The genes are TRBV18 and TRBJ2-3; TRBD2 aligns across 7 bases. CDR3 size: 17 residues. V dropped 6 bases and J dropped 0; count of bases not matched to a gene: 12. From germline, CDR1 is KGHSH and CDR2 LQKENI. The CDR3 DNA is TGTGCCAGCTCCGACCTCGTCCTAGCGGCGAGCACAGATACGCAGTATTTT. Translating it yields CASSDLVLAASTDTQYF.

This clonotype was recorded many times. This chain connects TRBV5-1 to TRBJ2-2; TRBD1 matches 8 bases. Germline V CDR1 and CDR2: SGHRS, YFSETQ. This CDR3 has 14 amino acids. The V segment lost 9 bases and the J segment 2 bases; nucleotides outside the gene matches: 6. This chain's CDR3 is CATRQGPNTGELFF. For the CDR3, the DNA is TGCGCCACCAGACAGGGGCCAAACACCGGGGAGCTGTTTTTT.

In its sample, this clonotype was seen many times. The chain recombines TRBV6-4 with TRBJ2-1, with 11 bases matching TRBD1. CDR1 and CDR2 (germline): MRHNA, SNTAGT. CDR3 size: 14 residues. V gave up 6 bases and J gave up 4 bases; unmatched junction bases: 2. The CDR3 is CASSRDRGYNEQFF. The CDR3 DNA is TGTGCCAGCAGCCGGGACAGGGGGTACAATGAGCAGTTCTTC.

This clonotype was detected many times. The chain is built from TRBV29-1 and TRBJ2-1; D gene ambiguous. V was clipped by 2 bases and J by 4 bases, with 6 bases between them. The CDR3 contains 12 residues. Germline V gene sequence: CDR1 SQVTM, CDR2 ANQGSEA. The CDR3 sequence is CSVETGYNEQFF. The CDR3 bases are TGCAGCGTTGAAACTGGATACAATGAGCAGTTCTTC.

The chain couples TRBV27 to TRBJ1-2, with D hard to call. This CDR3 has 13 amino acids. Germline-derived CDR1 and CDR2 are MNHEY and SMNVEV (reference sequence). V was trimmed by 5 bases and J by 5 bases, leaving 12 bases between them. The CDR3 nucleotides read TGTGCCAGCAGTCCGAATGCCGGGTATGGCTACACCTTC. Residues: CASSPNAGYGYTF.

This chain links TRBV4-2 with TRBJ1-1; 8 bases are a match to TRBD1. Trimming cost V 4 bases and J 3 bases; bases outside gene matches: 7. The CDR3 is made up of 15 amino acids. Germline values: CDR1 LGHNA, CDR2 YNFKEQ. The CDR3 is CASSPVGQGDTEAFF. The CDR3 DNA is TGTGCCAGCAGCCCCGTTGGACAGGGTGACACTGAAGCTTTCTTT.

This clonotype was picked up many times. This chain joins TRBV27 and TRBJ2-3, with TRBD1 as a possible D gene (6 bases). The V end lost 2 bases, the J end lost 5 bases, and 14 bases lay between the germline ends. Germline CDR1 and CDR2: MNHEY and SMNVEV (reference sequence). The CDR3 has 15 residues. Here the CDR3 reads CASSLTGPGRDTQYF. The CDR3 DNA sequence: TGTGCCAGCAGTTTAACAGGGCCTGGTAGAGATACGCAGTATTTT.

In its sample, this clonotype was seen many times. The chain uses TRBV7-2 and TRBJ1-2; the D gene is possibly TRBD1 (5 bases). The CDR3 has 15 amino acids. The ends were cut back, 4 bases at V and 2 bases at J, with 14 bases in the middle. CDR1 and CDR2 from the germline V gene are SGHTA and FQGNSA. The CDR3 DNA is TGTGCCAGCAGCTCAACCGGGACGGGGAACTATGGCTACACCTTC. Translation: CASSSTGTGNYGYTF.

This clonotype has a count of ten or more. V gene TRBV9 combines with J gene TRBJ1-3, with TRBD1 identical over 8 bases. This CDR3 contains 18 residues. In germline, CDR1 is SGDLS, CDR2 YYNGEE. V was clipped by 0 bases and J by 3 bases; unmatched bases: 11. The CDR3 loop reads CASSVALGQGAVGNTIYF. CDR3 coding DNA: TGTGCCAGCAGCGTAGCTCTGGGGCAGGGGGCGGTTGGAAACACCATATATTTT.